This note documents a single T cell receptor (beta chain) sequence. Its antigen is undetermined. Use of 60 Vbeta and 13 Jbeta primers characterized the PCR. Data came from immunoSEQ multiplex PCR; TCRdb stores just in-frame clones and leaves some out. The sample has about 110,000 clones, about 76% seen once; the top ten hold around 4.9%. The source of the sample is a study of cytomegalovirus exposure and HLA in healthy donors. Study-wide findings and caveats: Differences between HLA loci emerged in a later analysis of TCR association rates, with DRB1 most and HLA-C fewest.

The CDR3 is made up of 13 amino acids. The germline CDR1 and CDR2 sequences are MDHEN and SYDVKM. Between the trimmed V and J ends, which lost 7 bases and 10 bases, there was a span of 17 bases. The chain joins TRBV28 to TRBJ2-1, with D possibly matching TRBD2 (7 bases). The material sequenced was PBMCs. This clonotype was sampled from a man aged 30 to 39 in good health and CMV-seropositive. The CDR3 reads CASINPGGREQFF. CDR3 DNA: TGTGCCAGCATTAACCCCGGGGGGCGAGAGCAGTTCTTC.